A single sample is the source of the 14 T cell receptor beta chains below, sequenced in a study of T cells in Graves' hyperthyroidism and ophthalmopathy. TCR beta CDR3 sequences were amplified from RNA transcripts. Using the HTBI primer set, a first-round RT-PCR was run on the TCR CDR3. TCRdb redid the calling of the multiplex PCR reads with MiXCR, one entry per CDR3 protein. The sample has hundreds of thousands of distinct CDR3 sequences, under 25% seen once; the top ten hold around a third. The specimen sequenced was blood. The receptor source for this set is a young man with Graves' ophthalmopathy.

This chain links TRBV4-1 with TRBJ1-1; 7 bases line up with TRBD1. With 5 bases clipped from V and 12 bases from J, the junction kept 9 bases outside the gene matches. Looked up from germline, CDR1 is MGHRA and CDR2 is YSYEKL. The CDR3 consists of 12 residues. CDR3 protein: CASSDSTGLTFF. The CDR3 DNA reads TGCGCCAGCAGCGACTCGACAGGGCTGACTTTCTTT.

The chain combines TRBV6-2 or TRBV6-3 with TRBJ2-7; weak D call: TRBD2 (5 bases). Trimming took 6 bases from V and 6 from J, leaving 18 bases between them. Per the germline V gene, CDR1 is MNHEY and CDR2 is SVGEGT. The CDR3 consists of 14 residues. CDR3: CASRYAGEGTEQYF. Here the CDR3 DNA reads TGTGCCAGCAGGTACGCCGGGGAAGGAACCGAGCAGTACTTC.

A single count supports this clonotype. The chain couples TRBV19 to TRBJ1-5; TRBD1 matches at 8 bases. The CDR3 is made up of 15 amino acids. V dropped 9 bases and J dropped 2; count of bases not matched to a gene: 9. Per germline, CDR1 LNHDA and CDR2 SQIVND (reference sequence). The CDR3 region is CASQGAVAGNQPQHF. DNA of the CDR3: TGTGCCAGCCAGGGGGCGGTGGCGGGCAATCAGCCCCAGCATTTT.

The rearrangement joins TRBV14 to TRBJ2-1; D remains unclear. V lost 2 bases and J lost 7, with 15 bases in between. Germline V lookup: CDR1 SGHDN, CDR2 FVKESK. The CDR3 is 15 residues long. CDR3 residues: CASSQHVQSRNEQFF. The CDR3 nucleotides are TGTGCCAGCAGCCAACACGTACAAAGCAGGAATGAGCAGTTCTTC.

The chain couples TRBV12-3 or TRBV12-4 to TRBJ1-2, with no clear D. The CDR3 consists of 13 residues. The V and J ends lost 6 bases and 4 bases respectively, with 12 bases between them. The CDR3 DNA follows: TGTGCCAGCAGCCAGACAACCTTCTATGGCTACACCTTC. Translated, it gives CASSQTTFYGYTF.

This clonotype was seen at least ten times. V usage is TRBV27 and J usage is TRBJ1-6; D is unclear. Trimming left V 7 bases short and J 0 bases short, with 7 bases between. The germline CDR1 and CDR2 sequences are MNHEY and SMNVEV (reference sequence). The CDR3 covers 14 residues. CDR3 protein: CASKASSYNSPLHF. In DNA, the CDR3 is TGTGCCAGCAAGGCTAGCTCCTATAATTCACCCCTCCACTTT.

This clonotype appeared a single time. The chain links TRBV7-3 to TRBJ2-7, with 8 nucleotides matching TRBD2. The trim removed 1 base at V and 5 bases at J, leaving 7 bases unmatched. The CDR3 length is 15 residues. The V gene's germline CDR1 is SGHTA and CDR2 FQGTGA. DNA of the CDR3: TGTGCCAGCAGCTTAATGAGCGGGAGCATCGACGAGCAGTACTTC. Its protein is CASSLMSGSIDEQYF.

DNA of the CDR3: TGTGCCAGTCGAAGGGCTGAAGCTTTCTTT. This codes for CASRRAEAFF. This sequence joins TRBV6-1 and TRBJ1-1; D remains unclear. This CDR3 is built from 10 residues. The V end was cut by 9 bases, the J end by 6 bases, with 8 bases between. Looked up from germline, CDR1 is MNHNS and CDR2 is SASEGT.

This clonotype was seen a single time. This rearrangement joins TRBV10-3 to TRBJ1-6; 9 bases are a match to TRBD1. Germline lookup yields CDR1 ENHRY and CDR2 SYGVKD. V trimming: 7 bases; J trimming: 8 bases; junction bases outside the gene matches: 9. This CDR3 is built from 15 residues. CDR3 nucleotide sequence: TGTGCCATCAAACCGGGACAGGGCCCGGATTCACCCCTCCACTTT. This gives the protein CAIKPGQGPDSPLHF.

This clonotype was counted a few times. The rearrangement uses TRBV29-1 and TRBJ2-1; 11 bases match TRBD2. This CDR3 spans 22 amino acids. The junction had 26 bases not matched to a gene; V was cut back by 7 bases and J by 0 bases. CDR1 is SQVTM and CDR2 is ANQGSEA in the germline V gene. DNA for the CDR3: TGCAGCGCCCAAGGGGGACTAGCGGAGCGGGGGGGGCCCTTGGGCTCCTACAATGAGCAGTTCTTC. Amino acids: CSAQGGLAERGGPLGSYNEQFF.

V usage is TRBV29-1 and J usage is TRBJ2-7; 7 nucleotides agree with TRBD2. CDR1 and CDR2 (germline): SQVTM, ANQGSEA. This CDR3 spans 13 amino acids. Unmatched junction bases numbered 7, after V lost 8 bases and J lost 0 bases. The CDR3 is CSILADNSYEQYF. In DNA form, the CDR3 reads TGCAGCATCCTAGCGGACAACTCCTACGAGCAGTACTTC.

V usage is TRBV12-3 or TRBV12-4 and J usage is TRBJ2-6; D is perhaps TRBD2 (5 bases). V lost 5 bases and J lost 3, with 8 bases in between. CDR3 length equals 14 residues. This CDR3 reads CASSTRVGANVLTF. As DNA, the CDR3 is TGTGCCAGCAGTACTAGGGTTGGGGCCAACGTCCTGACTTTC.

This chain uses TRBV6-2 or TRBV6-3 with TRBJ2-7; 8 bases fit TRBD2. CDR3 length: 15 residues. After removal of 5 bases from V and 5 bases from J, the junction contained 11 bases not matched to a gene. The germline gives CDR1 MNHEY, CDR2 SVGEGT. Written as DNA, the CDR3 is TGTGCCAGCAGTCGCTCCGGGACTAGAAGTGACGAGCAGTACTTC. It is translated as CASSRSGTRSDEQYF.

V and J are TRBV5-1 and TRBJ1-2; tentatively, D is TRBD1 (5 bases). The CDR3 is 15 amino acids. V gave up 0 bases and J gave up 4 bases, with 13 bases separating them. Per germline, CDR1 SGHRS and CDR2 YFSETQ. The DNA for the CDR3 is TGCGCCAGCAGCTTGGATATGGGGACCGTCTATGGCTACACCTTC. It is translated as CASSLDMGTVYGYTF.